The clone carrying this T cell receptor beta chain showed up just a few times. Its antigen is not known. The CDR3 is 13 residues long. This entry belongs to a study of human T cells and chemical hapten exposure. Study in general: The sensitizer, 2% DPC, was used on roughly 2 cm by roughly 2 cm of upper inner arm skin. The study's findings and limits: Counts of TCRs above 1 in 1000 frequency stayed unchanged with DPC sensitization. In comparison with controls, expanded TCRs gave rise to a significantly larger number of large CDR3 similarity clusters.

TCRdb redid the calling of the RACE reads with MiXCR, one entry per CDR3 protein. Among around 39,000 distinct CDR3 sequences listed, 5% to 8% were seen once. This sample's time point: patch test 1, 2 weeks after DPC sensitization. The sample's treatment: therapeutic diphenylcyclopropenone sensitization with weekly scalp DPC. Unfractionated whole blood was the source from which total RNA was extracted. This chain connects TRBV21-1 to TRBJ2-1; no DNA check was done on the table's D call, TRBD2. TRBV21-1 is a pseudogene. This TCR derives from a woman aged 30 to 39 with alopecia areata. Some clones in this sample may be carry-over from other donors' samples. The sample here was whole blood, taken in connection with sensitization to the hapten diphenylcyclopropenone (DPC). CDR3 sequence: CASRSGGADEQFF. In nucleotides, the CDR3 is TGTGCCAGCAGAAGCGGGGGGGCCGATGAGCAGTTCTTC.